The 31 T cell receptor beta chains in this list originate from one sample, sequenced in a study of T-cell memory formation after mild COVID-19. MiXCR, run by TCRdb on the 5' RACE reads, gives a single entry per CDR3 protein. The table has about 600,000 distinct CDR3 sequences, approximately 21% seen once; the top ten hold around 9.2%. Sequences were obtained from PBMCs or a T cell subset sorted from them (not recorded which). These receptors were obtained from an adult woman who had mild COVID-19 (a few samples of this study predate the infection). Cell type and time point are not known.

This clonotype has only a few counts. The chain joins TRBV28 to TRBJ1-1; tentative D call: TRBD1 (5 bases). Germline CDR1 MDHEN, CDR2 SYDVKM. There are 17 residues in the CDR3. The V end was cut by 8 bases, the J end by 3 bases, with 25 bases between. CDR3 loop: CASRPPYRDSEHTEAFF. Here the CDR3 DNA reads TGTGCCAGCCGACCTCCGTACCGGGACTCAGAGCACACTGAAGCTTTCTTT.

The V call is TRBV7-2, the J call TRBJ2-1; D gene uncertain. The germline gives CDR1 SGHTA, CDR2 FQGNSA. This CDR3 spans 14 amino acids. V was shortened by 2 bases and J by 6 bases, with 11 bases between the two germline ends. The DNA of the CDR3 is TGTGCCAGCAGCTTATCGGTGGCGACCAATGAGCAGTTCTTC. It translates to CASSLSVATNEQFF.

V gene TRBV12-3 or TRBV12-4 combines with J gene TRBJ2-1; perhaps TRBD2 as D (5 bases). The CDR3 loop spans 18 amino acids. V lost 2 bases to trimming and J lost 0 bases, with 17 bases between them. The CDR3 loop reads CASSLSGRGLSSYNEQFF. In nucleotides, the CDR3 is TGTGCCAGCAGTTTATCTGGACGGGGTTTGAGCTCCTACAATGAGCAGTTCTTC.

The rearrangement uses TRBV27 and TRBJ2-3, with a tentative D call TRBD1 (6 bases). The V end was cut by 2 bases, the J end by 7 bases, with 13 bases between. Per germline, CDR1 MNHEY and CDR2 SMNVEV (reference sequence). CDR3 size: 14 residues. The CDR3, as DNA: TGTGCCAGCAGTTTAGGGGACACCAAATATACGCAGTATTTT. Translation gives CASSLGDTKYTQYF.

V gene TRBV7-2 combines with J gene TRBJ2-3; D is unresolved. Germline V gene sequence: CDR1 SGHTA, CDR2 FQGNSA. The CDR3 is 15 amino acids. V lost 1 base to trimming and J lost 6 bases, with 14 bases between them. For the CDR3, the DNA is TGTGCCAGCAGCTTAGGCACCCCTGGGATTGATACGCAGTATTTT. It codes for CASSLGTPGIDTQYF.

The chain couples TRBV7-2 to TRBJ2-1, with 8 bases lining up with TRBD2. CDR1 is SGHTA and CDR2 is FQGNSA in the germline V gene. The trim removed 1 base at V and 7 bases at J, leaving 3 bases unmatched. The CDR3 extends over 14 amino acids. CDR3 sequence: CASSLGSGINEQFF. DNA for the CDR3: TGTGCCAGCAGCTTAGGTAGCGGGATAAATGAGCAGTTCTTC.

The chain recombines TRBV20-1 with TRBJ1-2, with 12 bases aligning to TRBD1. The trim removed 3 bases at V and 5 bases at J, leaving 1 base unmatched. CDR3 length: 13 amino acids. The germline V gene encodes CDR1 DFQATT and CDR2 SNEGSKA (reference sequence). This CDR3 is CSARGQGAYGYTF. The CDR3 DNA sequence: TGCAGTGCTAGGGGACAGGGGGCTTATGGCTACACCTTC.

This clonotype was seen only a few times. CDR3 DNA sequence: TGTGCCAGCAGCCCAGGCGTGGGACCTTACTACGAGCAGTACTTC. This codes for CASSPGVGPYYEQYF. This chain joins TRBV11-3 and TRBJ2-7, with D possibly called TRBD1 or TRBD2 (5 bases each). The CDR3 has 15 residues. Germline V CDR1 and CDR2: SGHNT, YENEEA. Between the trimmed V and J ends, which lost 5 bases and 3 bases, there was a span of 17 bases.

This CDR3 is CASSMARYGYTF. For the CDR3, the DNA is TGTGCCAGTAGTATGGCGCGCTATGGCTACACCTTC. The rearrangement joins TRBV19 to TRBJ1-2; D unresolved. There are 12 residues in the CDR3. Trimming removed 3 bases from V and 4 bases from J, with 6 bases in between. The germline gives CDR1 LNHDA, CDR2 SQIVND (reference sequence).

This clonotype was detected a few times. The rearrangement uses TRBV15 and TRBJ2-5; 7 bases are shared with TRBD1. Germline CDR1 LNHNV, CDR2 YYDKDF (reference sequence). CDR3 size: 13 residues. Germline trimming cut 6 bases from V and 4 bases from J; bases unmatched to any gene: 5. In nucleotides, the CDR3 is TGTGCCACCAGGGGACAGCCAAGAGAGACCCAGTACTTC. Protein: CATRGQPRETQYF.

This chain links TRBV6-1 with TRBJ1-5; no clear D gene. With 1 base removed from V and 1 base from J, the gap between germline ends came to 11 bases. The CDR3 spans 16 residues. Germline loops: CDR1 MNHNS, CDR2 SASEGT. CDR3 in amino acids: CASSEGTMWSNQPQHF. CDR3 sequence (DNA): TGTGCCAGCAGTGAAGGGACGATGTGGAGCAATCAGCCCCAGCATTTT.

This clonotype turned up a few times. The CDR3 here is CASSPSGGGGADTQYF. The CDR3 nucleotides are TGTGCCAGCAGTCCCTCTGGCGGGGGTGGGGCAGATACGCAGTATTTT. The chain carries TRBV6-5 and TRBJ2-3; TRBD2 agrees at 7 bases. The CDR3 consists of 16 residues. V shed 5 bases and J 4 bases; nucleotides not matched to a gene: 12. CDR1 is MNHEY and CDR2 is SVGAGI in the germline V gene.

This clonotype has only a few counts. This rearrangement joins TRBV6-1 to TRBJ1-6; D gene ambiguous. This CDR3 is built from 12 residues. Trimming pared 10 bases from V and 6 bases from J, leaving 10 bases between. Germline V CDR1 and CDR2: MNHNS, SASEGT. The chain's CDR3 is CATSTLNSPLHF. The CDR3 DNA reads TGTGCCACCTCCACACTTAATTCACCCCTCCACTTT.

The chain recombines TRBV2 with TRBJ1-4, with 7 bases fitting TRBD1. The CDR3 has 12 residues. V gave up 8 bases and J gave up 7 bases; unmatched junction bases: 4. Germline V gives CDR1 SNHLY, CDR2 FYNNEI. The CDR3 protein is CASRQGSEKLFF. CDR3 bases: TGTGCCAGCCGACAGGGTAGTGAAAAACTGTTTTTT.

There are a few counts of this clonotype. The chain joins TRBV7-9 to TRBJ1-4; D might be TRBD1 (5 bases). V lost 4 bases, J lost 6 bases, and 12 bases lay in between. The CDR3 is 14 amino acids. Germline loops: CDR1 SEHNR, CDR2 FQNEAQ (reference sequence). In DNA form, the CDR3 reads TGTGCCAGCAGCTCCCCAGGGTGGGATGAAAAACTGTTTTTT. Protein product: CASSSPGWDEKLFF. The entire variable domain, with the rest obtained from reference TRBV7-9 and TRBJ1-4, is as follows: DTGVSQNPRHKITKRGQNVTFRCDPISEHNRLYWYRQTLGQGPEFLTYFQNEAQLEKSRLLSDRFSAERPKGSFSTLEIQRTEQGDSAMYLCASSSPGWDEKLFFGSGTQLSVL.

Many counts were recorded for this clonotype. The CDR3 DNA reads TGTGCCAGCAGCTTGGGACTAGCGAAAAACATTCAGTACTTC. Protein sequence: CASSLGLAKNIQYF. The J gene is TRBJ2-4, the V gene TRBV13; 10 bases match TRBD2. Germline V gives CDR1 PRHDT, CDR2 FYEKMQ (reference sequence). The J segment lost 4 bases and the V segment lost 3 bases, leaving 0 bases of the junction unmatched. There are 14 residues in the CDR3.

V usage is TRBV3-1 and J usage is TRBJ1-3; D uncertain. In germline, CDR1 is LGHDT, CDR2 YNNKEL (reference sequence). This CDR3 contains 17 residues. Trimming pared 4 bases from V and 1 base from J, leaving 17 bases between. This chain's CDR3 is CASSRHGSNLSGNTIYF. The CDR3 region has the DNA TGTGCCAGCAGCCGTCACGGGTCAAACCTTTCTGGAAACACCATATATTTT.

This clonotype was picked up a small number of times. The chain carries TRBV4-1 and TRBJ1-2; D gene unclear. The CDR3 is 15 residues long. V lost 4 bases and J 2 bases, leaving 14 bases between the germline ends. Germline V lookup: CDR1 MGHRA, CDR2 YSYEKL. The CDR3 region has the DNA TGCGCCAGCAGCCTAGGGAGCAGCCCAAACTATGGCTACACCTTC. Translated, it gives CASSLGSSPNYGYTF.

The chain is built from TRBV10-2 and TRBJ2-5; 10 positions match TRBD2. Losses at the gene ends were 3 bases for V and 1 base for J; bases not matched to a gene: 2. Germline-derived CDR1 and CDR2 are WSHSY and SAAADI. There are 15 residues in the CDR3. CDR3 nucleotides: TGCGCCAGCAGTGAAAGCGGGAGGGTCCAAGAGACCCAGTACTTC. It codes for CASSESGRVQETQYF.

V gene TRBV12-3 or TRBV12-4 combines with J gene TRBJ2-1; D may be TRBD1 or TRBD2 (6 bases each). Trimming stripped 6 bases from V and 12 bases from J, with 12 bases between. The CDR3 totals 11 residues. The CDR3: CASSYEGGQFF. The CDR3 nucleotides read TGTGCCAGCAGCTACGAGGGGGGGCAGTTCTTC.

The chain joins TRBV7-2 to TRBJ2-5; 7 nucleotides align to TRBD2. This CDR3 has 16 residues. Germline CDR1 is SGHTA and CDR2 is FQGNSA. With V trimmed by 4 bases and J by 6 bases, 14 bases remained unmatched. CDR3 region: CASSSGGVAGVQTQYF. DNA for the CDR3: TGTGCCAGCAGCTCGGGGGGTGTTGCGGGAGTGCAGACCCAGTACTTC.

This rearrangement joins TRBV7-9 to TRBJ2-7; TRBD1 agrees at 7 bases. Germline trimming cut 6 bases from V and 0 bases from J; bases unmatched to any gene: 5. Germline CDR1 reads SEHNR; CDR2 reads FQNEAQ (reference sequence). This CDR3 comprises 14 residues. This CDR3 reads CASRSGQSSYEQYF. The DNA of the CDR3 is TGTGCCAGCAGATCGGGACAGAGCTCCTACGAGCAGTACTTC.

The chain couples TRBV24-1 to TRBJ2-1; D possibly corresponds to TRBD2 (6 bases). Trimming left V 4 bases short and J 9 bases short, with 15 bases between. This CDR3 is 14 amino acids long. Germline V gives CDR1 KGHDR, CDR2 SFDVKD. In nucleotides, the CDR3 is TGTGCCACCAGTGACCGCACTAGCTCGCGTGAGCAGTTCTTC. Translated, it gives CATSDRTSSREQFF.

The rearrangement links TRBV2 to TRBJ2-3, with TRBD2 identical over 9 bases. The germline V gene encodes CDR1 SNHLY and CDR2 FYNNEI. The CDR3 totals 16 residues. V was pared by 3 bases and J by 10 bases, with 14 bases of the junction left unmatched. The chain's CDR3 is CASSEGASGIVGAQYF. CDR3 coding DNA: TGTGCCAGCAGTGAGGGGGCTAGCGGGATTGTTGGCGCGCAGTATTTT.

The CDR3 DNA reads TGCGCCAGCAGCCACAGGGCCGCCACTGAAGCTTTCTTT. Its translation is CASSHRAATEAFF. The rearrangement uses TRBV10-2 and TRBJ1-1, with a weak D call TRBD1 (6 bases). This CDR3 comprises 13 residues. Germline assignment: CDR1 WSHSY and CDR2 SAAADI. Trimming took off 6 bases at V and 4 bases at J, with 12 bases between the two ends.

The V call is TRBV4-2, the J call TRBJ1-2, with 10 positions matching TRBD1. The CDR3 is made up of 16 amino acids. The ends lost 1 base at V and 4 bases at J; junction bases unmatched: 6. Germline lookup yields CDR1 LGHNA and CDR2 YNFKEQ. The CDR3 reads CASSQVDRGRGYGYTF. CDR3 coding DNA: TGTGCCAGCAGCCAAGTAGACAGGGGGCGCGGCTATGGCTACACCTTC.

This clonotype came up once. V gene TRBV6-1 combines with J gene TRBJ1-1; D gene ambiguous. The CDR3 loop spans 13 amino acids. From germline, CDR1 is MNHNS and CDR2 SASEGT. V was shortened by 6 bases and J by 5 bases, with 13 bases between the two germline ends. CDR3 nucleotide sequence: TGTGCCAGCAGGGACCCTGTGTCGACTGAAGCTTTCTTT. This codes for CASRDPVSTEAFF.

This clonotype turned up a few times. V and J are TRBV25-1 and TRBJ2-1; perhaps TRBD1 as D (8 bases). Germline V gives CDR1 MGHDK, CDR2 SYGVNS. V was clipped by 9 bases and J by 2 bases, with 17 bases between them. The CDR3 consists of 15 residues. The DNA of the CDR3 is TGTGCCAGTCGAAGAACAGGGGGGGCCTACAATGAGCAGTTCTTC. It codes for CASRRTGGAYNEQFF.

J is TRBJ1-4 and V is TRBV23-1; D is perhaps TRBD1 (6 bases). TRBV23-1 is identified as an open reading frame with a role that is uncertain. Deletions cut 0 bases from V and 10 bases from J, with 6 bases between. The CDR3 is 12 residues long. The CDR3 DNA reads TGCGCCAGCAGTCAATCAGGGGGAAAACTGTTTTTT. Translated, it gives CASSQSGGKLFF.

The V gene is TRBV4-1, the J gene TRBJ2-7, with 9 bases identical to TRBD1. This CDR3 region has 15 residues. Germline V CDR1 and CDR2: MGHRA, YSYEKL. V trimming: 3 bases; J trimming: 3 bases; junction bases outside the gene matches: 6. The CDR3, as DNA: TGCGCCAGCAGCCATTTCGGGACAGGGTACTACGAGCAGTACTTC. Translated, it gives CASSHFGTGYYEQYF.

The chain is built from TRBV2 and TRBJ1-4, with D uncertain. V lost 3 bases and J 8 bases, leaving 19 bases between the germline ends. The CDR3 spans 16 residues. Germline CDR1 reads SNHLY; CDR2 reads FYNNEI. CDR3 in amino acids: CASSEKFFGVREKLFF. CDR3 DNA: TGTGCCAGCAGTGAGAAGTTTTTCGGAGTAAGAGAAAAACTGTTTTTT.